The rows below give T cell receptor beta chains drawn from one sample of a study of T cell repertoires in cytomegalovirus infection. Which antigens these TCRs recognize remains unknown. TCRdb analysed the reads with MiXCR anew, one entry per CDR3 protein. Of about half a million distinct CDR3 sequences in the sample, around a third are singletons; the top ten hold 15% to 20%. Sequencing used cultured PBMCs, obtained from culture after CMV antigen stimulation. Receptors originate from a human donor in good health (CMV status not recorded). Some clones in this sample may be carry-over from other donors' samples. CDR3s include the opening cysteine and the closing phenylalanine or tryptophan. D genes are given only for firm matches. Size tells how often a clone was seen (once, few, many) or the class of an expanded clone, and some rows leave it out.

CDR3aa: CASRMRSNTGELFF
CDR3nt: TGTGCCAGCCGAATGAGGTCGAACACCGGGGAGCTGTTTTTT
j_gene: TRBJ2-2
d_gene: -
v_gene: TRBV6-4
len: 14
abundance: -

CDR3aa: CASSLTAGDNEQFF
CDR3nt: TGTGCCAGCAGCTTAACAGCGGGGGACAATGAGCAGTTCTTC
j_gene: TRBJ2-1
d_gene: TRBD2
v_gene: TRBV7-8
len: 14
abundance: few

CDR3aa: CASSLFTNRGFSGANVLTF
CDR3nt: TGTGCCAGCAGCTTATTTACCAACAGGGGATTTTCTGGGGCCAACGTCCTGACTTTC
j_gene: TRBJ2-6
d_gene: TRBD1
v_gene: TRBV7-2
len: 19
abundance: many

CDR3aa: CSARGWQGMLAKNIQYF
CDR3nt: TGCAGTGCTAGAGGCTGGCAGGGGATGTTAGCCAAAAACATTCAGTACTTC
j_gene: TRBJ2-4
d_gene: -
v_gene: TRBV20-1
len: 17
abundance: once

CDR3aa: CASSQDLQVGYQPQHF
CDR3nt: TGTGCCAGCAGCCAAGATCTCCAGGTTGGGTATCAGCCCCAGCATTTT
j_gene: TRBJ1-5
d_gene: -
v_gene: TRBV4-2
len: 16
abundance: few

CDR3aa: CASSTGPDSYEQYF
CDR3nt: TGTGCCAGCAGTACTGGGCCAGACTCCTACGAGCAGTACTTC
j_gene: TRBJ2-7
d_gene: -
v_gene: TRBV7-2
len: 14
abundance: -

CDR3aa: CASSGPSGYTDTQYF
CDR3nt: TGTGCCAGCAGTGGCCCTAGCGGTTACACAGATACGCAGTATTTT
j_gene: TRBJ2-3
d_gene: TRBD2
v_gene: TRBV2
len: 15
abundance: -

CDR3aa: CASSLGGGLMDNEQFF
CDR3nt: TGTGCCAGCAGCTTAGGAGGTGGTCTGATGGACAATGAGCAGTTCTTC
j_gene: TRBJ2-1
d_gene: -
v_gene: TRBV11-2
len: 16
abundance: -

CDR3aa: CASSSTSGSGEQFF
CDR3nt: TGTGCCAGCAGTTCGACTAGCGGGAGTGGTGAGCAGTTCTTC
j_gene: TRBJ2-1
d_gene: TRBD2
v_gene: TRBV12-3/TRBV12-4
len: 14
abundance: -

CDR3aa: CASSWTGGGELFF
CDR3nt: TGTGCCAGCAGCTGGACAGGGGGCGGGGAGCTGTTTTTT
j_gene: TRBJ2-2
d_gene: TRBD1
v_gene: TRBV7-3
len: 13
abundance: -

CDR3aa: CASSLGMGQEQFF
CDR3nt: TGTGCCAGCAGTTTAGGGATGGGACAAGAGCAGTTCTTC
j_gene: TRBJ2-1
d_gene: -
v_gene: TRBV12-3/TRBV12-4
len: 13
abundance: few

CDR3aa: CASSYSLGLSDTQYF
CDR3nt: TGTGCCAGCAGTTACTCGCTGGGGTTGTCAGATACGCAGTATTTT
j_gene: TRBJ2-3
d_gene: -
v_gene: TRBV6-2/TRBV6-3
len: 15
abundance: -

CDR3aa: CASFIGSGRGTQETQYF
CDR3nt: TGTGCCAGCTTCATAGGCTCCGGGCGGGGGACTCAAGAGACCCAGTACTTC
j_gene: TRBJ2-5
d_gene: TRBD2
v_gene: TRBV7-8
len: 17
abundance: -

CDR3aa: CASSLRLRSRGDQPQHF
CDR3nt: TGTGCCAGCAGTTTAAGGTTGAGGTCGAGAGGCGATCAGCCCCAGCATTTT
j_gene: TRBJ1-5
d_gene: -
v_gene: TRBV27
len: 17
abundance: -

CDR3aa: CASSLSFGGRADTQYF
CDR3nt: TGTGCCAGCAGCTTAAGCTTCGGGGGTAGGGCAGATACGCAGTATTTT
j_gene: TRBJ2-3
d_gene: -
v_gene: TRBV7-8
len: 16
abundance: -

CDR3aa: CASSYHAPGNPTNEKLFF
CDR3nt: TGTGCCAGCAGTTACCACGCCCCGGGCAACCCAACTAATGAAAAACTGTTTTTT
j_gene: TRBJ1-4
d_gene: -
v_gene: TRBV6-5
len: 18
abundance: -

CDR3aa: CSALPREMGTGYGYTF
CDR3nt: TGCAGTGCCTTGCCCCGGGAAATGGGTACGGGCTATGGCTACACCTTC
j_gene: TRBJ1-2
d_gene: -
v_gene: TRBV20-1
len: 16
abundance: -

CDR3aa: CASSPRGYLQETQYF
CDR3nt: TGTGCCAGCAGTCCCCGGGGTTATCTCCAAGAGACCCAGTACTTC
j_gene: TRBJ2-5
d_gene: -
v_gene: TRBV27
len: 15
abundance: once

CDR3aa: CASSPTGGGSNQPQHF
CDR3nt: TGTGCCAGCAGTCCGACAGGGGGCGGGAGCAATCAGCCCCAGCATTTT
j_gene: TRBJ1-5
d_gene: TRBD1
v_gene: TRBV6-6
len: 16
abundance: few

CDR3aa: CASSQLAGEAENIQYF
CDR3nt: TGCGCCAGCAGCCAACTAGCGGGAGAGGCTGAAAACATTCAGTACTTC
j_gene: TRBJ2-4
d_gene: TRBD2
v_gene: TRBV4-3
len: 16
abundance: few

CDR3aa: CASSLALGGRAYETQYF
CDR3nt: TGTGCCAGCAGTTTAGCGCTCGGCGGGAGGGCCTATGAGACCCAGTACTTC
j_gene: TRBJ2-5
d_gene: TRBD2
v_gene: TRBV12-3/TRBV12-4
len: 17
abundance: -

CDR3aa: CASSLASQGATRFF
CDR3nt: TGTGCCAGCAGCTTGGCCTCTCAAGGGGCGACTCGGTTCTTC
j_gene: TRBJ2-1
d_gene: -
v_gene: TRBV5-6
len: 14
abundance: few

CDR3aa: CASSPGLAGPYNEQFF
CDR3nt: TGTGCCAGCAGCCCGGGACTAGCGGGACCCTACAATGAGCAGTTCTTC
j_gene: TRBJ2-1
d_gene: TRBD2
v_gene: TRBV7-8
len: 16
abundance: few

CDR3aa: CASSLPTGPYNEQFF
CDR3nt: TGTGCCAGCAGCTTGCCGACGGGTCCTTACAATGAGCAGTTCTTC
j_gene: TRBJ2-1
d_gene: -
v_gene: TRBV7-8
len: 15
abundance: few

CDR3aa: CASRWLGAETQYF
CDR3nt: TGTGCCAGCCGCTGGCTAGGGGCAGAGACCCAGTACTTC
j_gene: TRBJ2-5
d_gene: -
v_gene: TRBV12-3/TRBV12-4
len: 13
abundance: -

CDR3aa: CAISELNGGVRETRYEQFF
CDR3nt: TGTGCCATCAGTGAGCTTAACGGGGGGGTGCGGGAGACGCGTTATGAGCAGTTCTTC
j_gene: TRBJ2-1
d_gene: TRBD2
v_gene: TRBV10-3
len: 19
abundance: few

CDR3aa: CASSLQWDWAFF
CDR3nt: TGTGCCAGCAGCCTTCAATGGGATTGGGCTTTCTTT
j_gene: TRBJ1-1
d_gene: -
v_gene: TRBV7-2
len: 12
abundance: -

CDR3aa: CASSWTGPPNEKLFF
CDR3nt: TGTGCCAGCAGCTGGACAGGGCCCCCTAATGAAAAACTGTTTTTT
j_gene: TRBJ1-4
d_gene: TRBD1
v_gene: TRBV7-9
len: 15
abundance: -

CDR3aa: CASSQGRTGKGTNEKLFF
CDR3nt: TGCGCCAGCAGCCAAGGACGTACCGGGAAAGGAACTAATGAAAAACTGTTTTTT
j_gene: TRBJ1-4
d_gene: -
v_gene: TRBV4-1
len: 18
abundance: few

CDR3aa: CASSLQMNTEAFF
CDR3nt: TGTGCCAGCAGCTTACAGATGAACACTGAAGCTTTCTTT
j_gene: TRBJ1-1
d_gene: -
v_gene: TRBV7-2
len: 13
abundance: many